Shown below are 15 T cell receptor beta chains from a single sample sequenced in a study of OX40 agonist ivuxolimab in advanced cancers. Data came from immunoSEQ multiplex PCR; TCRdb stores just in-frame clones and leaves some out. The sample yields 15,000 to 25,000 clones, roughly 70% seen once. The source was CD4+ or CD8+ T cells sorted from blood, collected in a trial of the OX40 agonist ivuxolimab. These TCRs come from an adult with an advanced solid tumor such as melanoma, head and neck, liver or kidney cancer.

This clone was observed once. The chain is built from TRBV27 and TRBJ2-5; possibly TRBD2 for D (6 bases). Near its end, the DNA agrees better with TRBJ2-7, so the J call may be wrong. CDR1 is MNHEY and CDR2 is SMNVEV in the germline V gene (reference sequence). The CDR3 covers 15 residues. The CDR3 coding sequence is TGTGCCAGCAGTTCAGGCGGGGCAGGGACCTACGAGCAGTACTTC. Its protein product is CASSSGGAGTYEQYF.

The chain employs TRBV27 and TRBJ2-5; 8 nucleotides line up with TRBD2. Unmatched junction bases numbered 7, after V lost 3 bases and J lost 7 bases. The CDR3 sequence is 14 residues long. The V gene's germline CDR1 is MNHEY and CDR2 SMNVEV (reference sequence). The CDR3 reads CASSFAGGQRTQYF. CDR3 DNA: TGTGCCAGCAGTTTTGCGGGGGGCCAGCGGACCCAGTACTTC.

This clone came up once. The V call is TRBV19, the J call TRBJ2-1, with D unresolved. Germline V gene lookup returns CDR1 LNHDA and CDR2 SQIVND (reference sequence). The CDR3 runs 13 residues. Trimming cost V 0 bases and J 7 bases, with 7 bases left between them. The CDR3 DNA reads TGTGCCAGTAGTATAGATGTGGCGAATGAGCAGTTCTTC. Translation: CASSIDVANEQFF.

The CDR3 loop reads CASSLVAGANYEQYF. In nucleotides, the CDR3 is TGTGCCAGCAGCTTAGTAGCGGGGGCGAACTACGAGCAGTACTTC. V is TRBV27 and J is TRBJ2-7; 9 bases agree with TRBD2. The CDR3 consists of 15 residues. The V gene end was trimmed by 6 bases and the J gene end by 3 bases; junction bases not matched to a gene: 9. Germline lookup yields CDR1 MNHEY and CDR2 SMNVEV (reference sequence).

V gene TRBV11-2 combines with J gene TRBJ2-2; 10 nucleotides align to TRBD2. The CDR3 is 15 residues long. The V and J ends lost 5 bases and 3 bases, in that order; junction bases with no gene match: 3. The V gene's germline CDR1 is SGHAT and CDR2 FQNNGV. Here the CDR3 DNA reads TGTGCCAGCAGCCCACTAGCGGGGTACACCGGGGAGCTGTTTTTT. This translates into CASSPLAGYTGELFF. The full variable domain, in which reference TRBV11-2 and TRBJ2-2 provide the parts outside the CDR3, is EAGVAQSPRYKIIEKRQSVAFWCNPISGHATLYWYQQILGQGPKLLIQFQNNGVVDDSQLPKDRFSAERLKGVDSTLKIQPAKLEDSAVYLCASSPLAGYTGELFFGEGSRLTVL.

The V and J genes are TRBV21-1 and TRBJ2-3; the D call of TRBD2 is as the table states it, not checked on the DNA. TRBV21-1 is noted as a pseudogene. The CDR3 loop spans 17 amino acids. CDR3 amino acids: CASSKTGEQGEPDTQYF. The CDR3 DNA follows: TGTGCCAGCAGCAAAACGGGGGAGCAGGGAGAACCAGATACGCAGTATTTT.

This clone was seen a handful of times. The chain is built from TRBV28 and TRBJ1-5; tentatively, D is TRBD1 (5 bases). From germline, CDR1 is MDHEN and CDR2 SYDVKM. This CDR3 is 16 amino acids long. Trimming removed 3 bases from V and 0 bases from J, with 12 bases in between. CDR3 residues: CASSLGQTYSNQPQHF. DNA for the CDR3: TGTGCCAGCAGTTTGGGGCAGACCTATAGCAATCAGCCCCAGCATTTT.

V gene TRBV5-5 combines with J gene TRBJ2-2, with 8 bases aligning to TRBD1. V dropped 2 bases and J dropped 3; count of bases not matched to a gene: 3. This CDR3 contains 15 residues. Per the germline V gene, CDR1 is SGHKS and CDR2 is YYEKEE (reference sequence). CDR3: CASSFFRGHTGELFF. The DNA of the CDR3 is TGTGCCAGCAGCTTCTTCAGGGGGCACACCGGGGAGCTGTTTTTT.

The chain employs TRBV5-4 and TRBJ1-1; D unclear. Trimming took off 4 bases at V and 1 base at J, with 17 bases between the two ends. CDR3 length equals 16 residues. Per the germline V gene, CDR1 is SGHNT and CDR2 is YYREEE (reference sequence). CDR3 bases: TGTGCCAGCAGCCAAGAATCTGGCAGCCGGAACACTGAAGCTTTCTTT. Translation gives CASSQESGSRNTEAFF.

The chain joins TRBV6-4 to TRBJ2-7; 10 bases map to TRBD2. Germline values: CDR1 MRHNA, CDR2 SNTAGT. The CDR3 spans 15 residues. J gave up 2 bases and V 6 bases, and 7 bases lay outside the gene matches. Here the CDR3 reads CASSLSGTSAYEQYF. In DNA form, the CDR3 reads TGTGCCAGCAGCCTGTCCGGGACTAGCGCCTACGAGCAGTACTTC.

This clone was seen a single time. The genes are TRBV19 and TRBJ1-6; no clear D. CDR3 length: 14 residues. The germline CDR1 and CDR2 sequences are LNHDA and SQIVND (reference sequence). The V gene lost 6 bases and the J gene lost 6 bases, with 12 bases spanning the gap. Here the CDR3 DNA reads TGTGCCAGTAGCCCTGGATCAGTTAATTCACCCCTCCACTTT. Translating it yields CASSPGSVNSPLHF. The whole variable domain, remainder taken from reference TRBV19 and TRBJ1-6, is DGGITQSPKYLFRKEGQNVTLSCEQNLNHDAMYWYRQDPGQGLRLIYYSQIVNDFQKGDIAEGYSVSREKKESFPLTVTSAQKNPTAFYLCASSPGSVNSPLHFGNGTRLTVT.

CDR3 in DNA: TGTGCCAGCAGTGAGGGCCTACCACCCCTCCACTTT. It translates to CASSEGLPPLHF. This chain uses TRBV6-1 with TRBJ1-6; unclear D gene. The V gene lost 3 bases and the J gene lost 11 bases, with 8 bases spanning the gap. The CDR3 length is 12 residues. Per the germline V gene, CDR1 is MNHNS and CDR2 is SASEGT.

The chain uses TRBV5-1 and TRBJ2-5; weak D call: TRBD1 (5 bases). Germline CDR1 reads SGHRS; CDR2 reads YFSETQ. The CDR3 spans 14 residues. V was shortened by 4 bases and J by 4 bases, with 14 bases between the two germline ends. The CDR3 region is CASSIQQVAETQYF. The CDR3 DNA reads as TGCGCCAGCAGCATCCAACAGGTTGCAGAGACCCAGTACTTC.

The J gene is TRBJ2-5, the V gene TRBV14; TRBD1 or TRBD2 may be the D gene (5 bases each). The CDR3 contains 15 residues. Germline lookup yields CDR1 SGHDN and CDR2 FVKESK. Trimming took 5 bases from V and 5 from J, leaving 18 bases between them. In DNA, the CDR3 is TGTGCCAGCAGCGTGGCACGGAAGGGACGGGAGACCCAGTACTTC. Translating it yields CASSVARKGRETQYF.

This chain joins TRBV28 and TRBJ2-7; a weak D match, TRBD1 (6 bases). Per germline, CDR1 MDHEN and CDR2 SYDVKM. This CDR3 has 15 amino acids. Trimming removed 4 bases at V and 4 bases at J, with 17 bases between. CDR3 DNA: TGTGCCAGCAGTTCAACGACCCTAACAGGGTACGAGCAGTACTTC. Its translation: CASSSTTLTGYEQYF.